This T cell receptor (beta chain) was recorded in a study of beta chain features in type 1 diabetes. Study context: In all, about 100,000,000 sorted cells from all samples were analyzed.

Investigators reverse transcribed all isolated RNA, so they sequenced expressed TCRB transcripts. Sequenced by immunoSEQ multiplex PCR; TCRdb stores in-frame clones only, minus some. The profile shows 430,000 or so clones, 11% of them singletons. A remark on this clone: The antigen is undetermined.

In total, each donor contributed a single heparinised blood draw that averaged roughly 110 mL. CD4+ naive, central memory, regulatory and stem cell-like memory cells were sorted via CD45RO/CCR7/CD25/CD127/CD95/CD27. With 10 bases removed from V and 8 bases from J, the gap between germline ends came to 11 bases. The length of the CDR3 is 10 residues. CDR1 and CDR2 (germline): MNHEY, SVGAGI. Study-wide results and caveats: Within each of all four CD4+ subsets, Type 1 diabetes patients had TCRB CDR3s that were moderately but significantly shorter.

The clonotype comes from a woman in her late teens or twenties in good health. Sequenced input: naive CD4+ T cells from blood. J is TRBJ1-2 and V is TRBV6-5; D is unresolved. In DNA form, the CDR3 reads TGTGCCAACCTTTTTGCCGGCTACACCTTC. Its protein product is CANLFAGYTF.